Included here is one T cell receptor beta chain sequence, with context. Its antigen is not identified. The sample belongs to a study of cytomegalovirus exposure and HLA in healthy donors. The germline V gene encodes CDR1 SGHNT and CDR2 YYREEE (reference sequence). CDR3 length: 15 amino acids. V lost 3 bases and J lost 7, with 19 bases in between. PCR was performed using 60 Vbeta and 13 Jbeta primers. Using immunoSEQ multiplex PCR, the repertoire was profiled, and TCRdb retains in-frame clones only, with some absent. In the table there are 65,000 to 85,000 clones, 65% to 85% of which are singletons. Study outcomes and limitations: Around 18,000 TCR beta sequences were associated with HLA alleles at 0.05 false discovery rate in a later analysis. CMV serostatus stood as the only immune exposure information on hand.

This receptor was taken from a woman between 50 and 59 years old in good health and CMV-seronegative. Input material: PBMCs. This chain uses TRBV5-4 with TRBJ1-2; no clear D. The CDR3 protein is CASSSPPLWALGYTF. CDR3 nucleotide sequence: TGTGCCAGCAGCTCACCACCGTTATGGGCGCTTGGCTACACCTTC.